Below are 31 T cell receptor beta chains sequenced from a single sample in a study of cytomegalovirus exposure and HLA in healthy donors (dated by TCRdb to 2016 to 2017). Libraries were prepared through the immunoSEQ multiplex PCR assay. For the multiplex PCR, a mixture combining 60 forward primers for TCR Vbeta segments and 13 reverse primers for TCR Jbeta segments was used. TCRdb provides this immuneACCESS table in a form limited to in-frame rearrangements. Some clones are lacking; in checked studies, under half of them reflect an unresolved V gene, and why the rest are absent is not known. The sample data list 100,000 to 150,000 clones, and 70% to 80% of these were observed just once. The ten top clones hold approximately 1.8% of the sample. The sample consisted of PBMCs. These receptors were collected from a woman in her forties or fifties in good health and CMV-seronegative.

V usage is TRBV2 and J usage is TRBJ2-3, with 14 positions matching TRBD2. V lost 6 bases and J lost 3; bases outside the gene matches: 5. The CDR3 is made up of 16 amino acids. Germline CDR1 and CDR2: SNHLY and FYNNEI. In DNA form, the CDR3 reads TGTGCCAGCAGAAGACTAGCGGGAGGGCAGACAGATACGCAGTATTTT. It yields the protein CASRRLAGGQTDTQYF.

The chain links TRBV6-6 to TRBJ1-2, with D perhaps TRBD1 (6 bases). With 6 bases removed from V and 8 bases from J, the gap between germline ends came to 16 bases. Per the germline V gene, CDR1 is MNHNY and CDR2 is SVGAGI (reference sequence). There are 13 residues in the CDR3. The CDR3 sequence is CASRQGPSGGYTF. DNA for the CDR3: TGTGCCAGCAGACAGGGTCCCTCGGGGGGCTACACCTTC.

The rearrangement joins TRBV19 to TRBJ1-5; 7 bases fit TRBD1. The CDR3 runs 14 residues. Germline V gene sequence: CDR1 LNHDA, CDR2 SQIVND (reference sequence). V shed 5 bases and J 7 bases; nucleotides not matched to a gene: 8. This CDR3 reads CASSFTGERQPQHF. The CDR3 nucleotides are TGTGCCAGTAGTTTTACAGGGGAGAGACAGCCCCAGCATTTT. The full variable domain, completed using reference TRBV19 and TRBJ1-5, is DGGITQSPKYLFRKEGQNVTLSCEQNLNHDAMYWYRQDPGQGLRLIYYSQIVNDFQKGDIAEGYSVSREKKESFPLTVTSAQKNPTAFYLCASSFTGERQPQHFGDGTRLSIL.

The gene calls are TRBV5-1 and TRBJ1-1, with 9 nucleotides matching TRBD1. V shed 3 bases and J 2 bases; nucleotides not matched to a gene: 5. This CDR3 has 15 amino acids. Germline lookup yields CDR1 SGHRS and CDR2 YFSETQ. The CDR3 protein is CASSWTGATNTEAFF. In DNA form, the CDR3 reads TGCGCCAGCAGCTGGACAGGGGCGACCAACACTGAAGCTTTCTTT. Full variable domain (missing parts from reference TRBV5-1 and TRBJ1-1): KAGVTQTPRYLIKTRGQQVTLSCSPISGHRSVSWYQQTPGQGLQFLFEYFSETQRNKGNFPGRFSGRQFSNSRSEMNVSTLELGDSALYLCASSWTGATNTEAFFGQGTRLTVV.

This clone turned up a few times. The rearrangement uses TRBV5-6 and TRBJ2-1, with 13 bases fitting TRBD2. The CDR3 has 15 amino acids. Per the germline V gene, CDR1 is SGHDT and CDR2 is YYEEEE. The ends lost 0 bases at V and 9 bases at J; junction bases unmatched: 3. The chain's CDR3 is CASSLAGLAGAEQFF. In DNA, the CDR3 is TGTGCCAGCAGCTTGGCCGGACTAGCGGGAGCTGAGCAGTTCTTC. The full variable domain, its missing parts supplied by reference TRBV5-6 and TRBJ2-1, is DAGVTQSPTHLIKTRGQQVTLRCSPKSGHDTVSWYQQALGQGPQFIFQYYEEEERQRGNFPDRFSGHQFPNYSSELNVNALLLGDSALYLCASSLAGLAGAEQFFGPGTRLTVL.

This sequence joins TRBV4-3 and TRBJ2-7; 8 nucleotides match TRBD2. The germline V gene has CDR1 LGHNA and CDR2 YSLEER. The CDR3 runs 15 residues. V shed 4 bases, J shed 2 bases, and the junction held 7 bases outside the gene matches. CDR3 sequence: CASSLAGRVAYEQYV. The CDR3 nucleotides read TGCGCCAGCAGCCTAGCGGGAAGGGTTGCCTACGAGCAGTACGTC.

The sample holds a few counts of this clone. CDR3 nucleotide sequence: TGTGCCAGCAGTGGCCCCCGATCGACAGTTTCCTACGAGCAGTACTTC. Translated, it gives CASSGPRSTVSYEQYF. The chain combines TRBV25-1 with TRBJ2-7, with a possible D match to TRBD1 (5 bases). Germline CDR1 MGHDK, CDR2 SYGVNS. The CDR3 covers 16 residues. With 4 bases removed from V and 1 base from J, the gap between germline ends came to 17 bases.

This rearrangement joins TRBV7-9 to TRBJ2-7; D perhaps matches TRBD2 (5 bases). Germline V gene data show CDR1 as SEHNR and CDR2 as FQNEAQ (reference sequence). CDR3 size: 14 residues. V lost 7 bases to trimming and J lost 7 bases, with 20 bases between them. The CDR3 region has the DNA TGTGCCAGCATCCCAAGAGTAGGCCAGCGGGAGCAGTACTTC. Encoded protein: CASIPRVGQREQYF.

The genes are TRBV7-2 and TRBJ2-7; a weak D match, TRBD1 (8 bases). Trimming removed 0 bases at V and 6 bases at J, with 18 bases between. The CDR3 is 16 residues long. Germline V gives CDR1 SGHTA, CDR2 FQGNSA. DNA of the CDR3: TGTGCCAGCAGCTTAGCGCTCGGACAGGGAGGGGGCGAGCAGTACTTC. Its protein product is CASSLALGQGGGEQYF.

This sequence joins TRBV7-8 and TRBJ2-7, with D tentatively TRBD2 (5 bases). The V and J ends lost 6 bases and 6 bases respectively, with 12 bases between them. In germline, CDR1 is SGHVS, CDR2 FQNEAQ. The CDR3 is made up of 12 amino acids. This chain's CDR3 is CASSERVGEQYV. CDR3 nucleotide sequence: TGTGCCAGCAGTGAGAGGGTCGGCGAGCAGTACGTC.

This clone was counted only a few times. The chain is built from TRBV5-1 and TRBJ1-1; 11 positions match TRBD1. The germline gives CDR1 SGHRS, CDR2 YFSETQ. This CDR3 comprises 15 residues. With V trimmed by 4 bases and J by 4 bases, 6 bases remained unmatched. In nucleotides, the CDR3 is TGCGCCAGCAGCGTCTTGGGGACAGGGGGCACTGAAGCTTTCTTT. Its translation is CASSVLGTGGTEAFF.

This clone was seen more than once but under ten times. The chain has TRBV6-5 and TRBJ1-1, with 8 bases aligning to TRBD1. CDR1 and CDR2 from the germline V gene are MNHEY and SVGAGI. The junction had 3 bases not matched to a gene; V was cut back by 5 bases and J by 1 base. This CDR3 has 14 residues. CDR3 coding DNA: TGTGCCAGCAGTCTAGGGACAGGGAACACTGAAGCTTTCTTT. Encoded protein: CASSLGTGNTEAFF.

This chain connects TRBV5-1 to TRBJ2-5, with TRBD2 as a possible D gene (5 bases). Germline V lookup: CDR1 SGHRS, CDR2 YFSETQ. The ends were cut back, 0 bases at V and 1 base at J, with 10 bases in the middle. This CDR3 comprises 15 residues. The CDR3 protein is CASSLEVGLQETQYF. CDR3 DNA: TGCGCCAGCAGCTTGGAGGTAGGACTCCAAGAGACCCAGTACTTC.

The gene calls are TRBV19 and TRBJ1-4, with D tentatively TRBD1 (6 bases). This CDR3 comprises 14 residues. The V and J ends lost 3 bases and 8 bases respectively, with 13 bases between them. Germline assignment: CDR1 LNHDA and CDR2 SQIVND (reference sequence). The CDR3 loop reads CASSMNRVREKLFF. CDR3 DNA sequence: TGTGCCAGTAGTATGAACAGGGTCAGGGAAAAACTGTTTTTT. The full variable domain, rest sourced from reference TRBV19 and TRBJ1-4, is DGGITQSPKYLFRKEGQNVTLSCEQNLNHDAMYWYRQDPGQGLRLIYYSQIVNDFQKGDIAEGYSVSREKKESFPLTVTSAQKNPTAFYLCASSMNRVREKLFFGSGTQLSVL.

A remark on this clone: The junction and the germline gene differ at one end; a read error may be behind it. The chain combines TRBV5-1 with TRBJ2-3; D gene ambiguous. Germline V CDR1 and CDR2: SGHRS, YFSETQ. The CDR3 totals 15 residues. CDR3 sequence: CASTLTLGSTDTQYF. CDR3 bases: TGCGCCAGCACCTTGACCCTAGGCTCCACAGATACGCAGTATTTT.

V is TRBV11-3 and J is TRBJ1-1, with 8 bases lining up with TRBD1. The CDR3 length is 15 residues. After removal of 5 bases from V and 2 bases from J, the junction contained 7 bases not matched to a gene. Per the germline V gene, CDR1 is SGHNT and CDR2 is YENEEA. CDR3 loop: CASSPGTGGNTEAFF. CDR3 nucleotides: TGTGCCAGCAGCCCGGGGACAGGAGGAAACACTGAAGCTTTCTTT. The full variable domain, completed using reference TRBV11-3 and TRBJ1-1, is EAGVVQSPRYKIIEKKQPVAFWCNPISGHNTLYWYLQNLGQGPELLIRYENEEAVDDSQLPKDRFSAERLKGVDSTLKIQPAELGDSAVYLCASSPGTGGNTEAFFGQGTRLTVV.

The CDR3 DNA follows: TGTGCCAGCAGCAAAGGCCGGGACACCGCCGTGAACACTGAAGCTTTCTTT. This codes for CASSKGRDTAVNTEAFF. The chain links TRBV7-9 to TRBJ1-1; D is perhaps TRBD1 (6 bases). Germline V lookup: CDR1 SEHNR, CDR2 FQNEAQ (reference sequence). This CDR3 comprises 17 residues. Trimming took 5 bases from V and 0 from J, leaving 19 bases between them.

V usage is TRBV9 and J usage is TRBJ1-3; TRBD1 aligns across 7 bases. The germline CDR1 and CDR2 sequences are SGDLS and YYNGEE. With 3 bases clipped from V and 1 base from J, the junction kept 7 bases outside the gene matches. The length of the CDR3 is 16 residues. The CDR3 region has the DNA TGTGCCAGCAGCGGCGCACAGGGGTTGTCTGGAAACACCATATATTTT. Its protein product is CASSGAQGLSGNTIYF. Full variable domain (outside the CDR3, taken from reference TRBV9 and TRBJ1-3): DSGVTQTPKHLITATGQRVTLRCSPRSGDLSVYWYQQSLDQGLQFLIQYYNGEERAKGNILERFSAQQFPDLHSELNLSSLELGDSALYFCASSGAQGLSGNTIYFGEGSWLTVV.

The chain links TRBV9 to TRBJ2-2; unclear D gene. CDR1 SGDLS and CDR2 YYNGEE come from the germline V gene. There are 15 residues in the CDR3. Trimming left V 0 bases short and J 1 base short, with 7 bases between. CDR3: CASSVAAGNTGELFF. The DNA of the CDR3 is TGTGCCAGCAGCGTAGCCGCAGGGAACACCGGGGAGCTGTTTTTT.

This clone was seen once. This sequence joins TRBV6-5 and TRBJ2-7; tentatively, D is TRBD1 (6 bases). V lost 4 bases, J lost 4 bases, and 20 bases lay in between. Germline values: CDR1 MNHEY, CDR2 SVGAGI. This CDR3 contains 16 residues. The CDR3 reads CASSWTTSGTQYEQYF. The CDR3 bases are TGTGCCAGCAGTTGGACAACCTCCGGGACACAATACGAGCAGTACTTC.

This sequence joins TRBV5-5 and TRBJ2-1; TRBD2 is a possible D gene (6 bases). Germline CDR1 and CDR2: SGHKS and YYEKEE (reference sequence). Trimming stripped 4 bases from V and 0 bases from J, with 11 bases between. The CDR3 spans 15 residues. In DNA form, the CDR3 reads TGTGCCAGCAGCCTTGGGGGGAACTCCTACAATGAGCAGTTCTTC. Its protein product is CASSLGGNSYNEQFF. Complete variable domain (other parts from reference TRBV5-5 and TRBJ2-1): DAGVTQSPTHLIKTRGQQVTLRCSPISGHKSVSWYQQVLGQGPQFIFQYYEKEERGRGNFPDRFSARQFPNYSSELNVNALLLGDSALYLCASSLGGNSYNEQFFGPGTRLTVL.

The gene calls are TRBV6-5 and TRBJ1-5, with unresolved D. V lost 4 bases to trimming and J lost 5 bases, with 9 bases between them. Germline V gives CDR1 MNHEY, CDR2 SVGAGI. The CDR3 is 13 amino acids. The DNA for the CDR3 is TGTGCCAGCAGTTCGAGGGCCGATCAGCCCCAGCATTTT. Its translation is CASSSRADQPQHF.

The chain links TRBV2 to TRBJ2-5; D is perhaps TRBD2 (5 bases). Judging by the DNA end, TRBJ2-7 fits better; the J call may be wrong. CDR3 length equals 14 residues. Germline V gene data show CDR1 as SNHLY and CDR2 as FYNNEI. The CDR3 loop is CASSGGLSSYEQYF. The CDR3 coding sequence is TGTGCCAGCAGTGGTGGACTCTCCAGCTACGAGCAGTACTTC.

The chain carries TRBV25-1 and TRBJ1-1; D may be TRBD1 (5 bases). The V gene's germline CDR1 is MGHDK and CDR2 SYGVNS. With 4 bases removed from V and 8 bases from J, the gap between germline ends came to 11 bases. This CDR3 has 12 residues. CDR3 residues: CASSGGGPEAFF. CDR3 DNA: TGTGCCAGCAGTGGGGGGGGACCAGAAGCTTTCTTT.

The CDR3 sequence is CASTGSGANVLTF. CDR3 nucleotide sequence: TGTGCCAGCACGGGGTCTGGGGCCAACGTCCTGACTTTC. The rearrangement links TRBV25-1 to TRBJ2-6; maybe TRBD2 (5 bases). This CDR3 has 13 amino acids. Trimming took off 7 bases at V and 1 base at J, with 5 bases between the two ends. Germline CDR1 MGHDK, CDR2 SYGVNS. The whole variable domain, filled in from reference TRBV25-1 and TRBJ2-6, reads EADIYQTPRYLVIGTGKKITLECSQTMGHDKMYWYQQDPGMELHLIHYSYGVNSTEKGDLSSESTVSRIRTEHFPLTLESARPSHTSQYLCASTGSGANVLTFGAGSRLTVL.

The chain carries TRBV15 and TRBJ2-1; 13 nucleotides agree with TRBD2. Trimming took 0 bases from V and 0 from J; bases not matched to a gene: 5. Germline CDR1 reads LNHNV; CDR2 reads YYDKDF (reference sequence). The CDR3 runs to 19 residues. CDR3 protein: CATSRDRRTSGGSYNEQFF. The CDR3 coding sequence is TGTGCCACCAGCAGAGATCGAAGGACTAGCGGGGGCTCCTACAATGAGCAGTTCTTC.

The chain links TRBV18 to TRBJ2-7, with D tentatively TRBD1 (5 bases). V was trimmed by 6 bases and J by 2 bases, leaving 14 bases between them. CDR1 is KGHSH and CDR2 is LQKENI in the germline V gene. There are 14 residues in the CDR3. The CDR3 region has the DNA TGTGCCAGCTCGCCCCAGGGTCTAGCCTACGAGCAGTACTTC. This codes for CASSPQGLAYEQYF.

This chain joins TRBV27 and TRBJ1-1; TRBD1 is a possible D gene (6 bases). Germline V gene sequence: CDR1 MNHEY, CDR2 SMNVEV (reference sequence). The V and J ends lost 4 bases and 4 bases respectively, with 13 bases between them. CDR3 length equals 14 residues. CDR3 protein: CASSSHSRGTEAFF. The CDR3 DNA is TGTGCCAGCAGTTCCCACTCCAGGGGCACTGAAGCTTTCTTT.

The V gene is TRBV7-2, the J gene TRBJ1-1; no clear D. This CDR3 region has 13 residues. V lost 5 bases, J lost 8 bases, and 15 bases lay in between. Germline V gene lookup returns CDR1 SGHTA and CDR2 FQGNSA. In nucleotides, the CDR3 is TGTGCCAGCAGCCAACTGGGCGCAGCCGAAGCTTTCTTT. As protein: CASSQLGAAEAFF.

The CDR3 is CAKDTFTGELFF. As DNA, the CDR3 is TGTGCCAAAGACACCTTCACCGGGGAGCTGTTTTTT. This chain uses TRBV19 with TRBJ2-2; unclear D gene. This CDR3 is 12 amino acids long. The V gene lost 10 bases and the J gene lost 4 bases, with 10 bases spanning the gap. The V gene's germline CDR1 is LNHDA and CDR2 SQIVND (reference sequence).

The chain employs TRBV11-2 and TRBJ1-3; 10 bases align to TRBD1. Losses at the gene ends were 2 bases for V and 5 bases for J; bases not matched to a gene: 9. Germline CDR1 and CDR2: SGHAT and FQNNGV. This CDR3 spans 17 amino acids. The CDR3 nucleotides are TGTGCCAGCAGCTTACTGCTGGGACAGGGGTTTAGAAACACCATATATTTT. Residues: CASSLLLGQGFRNTIYF.